Each of the 15 T cell receptor beta chains below was sequenced from the same sample in a study of cytomegalovirus exposure and HLA in healthy donors. Measured with immunoSEQ multiplex PCR; TCRdb has only the in-frame clones, and not every one. The top ten clones hold 1.4% to 1.5% of a sample with about 200,000 clones, roughly 82% of them seen once. The sample comprised PBMCs. The receptors shown here come from a woman aged 18-30 years in good health and CMV-seronegative.

This clone was counted only a few times. The chain combines TRBV19 with TRBJ1-5; possible D gene TRBD1, 5 bases. Trimming shortened V by 4 bases and J by 5 bases, and 15 bases separated the two germline ends. CDR1 is LNHDA, CDR2 SQIVND, per germline (reference sequence). CDR3 length equals 15 residues. DNA of the CDR3: TGTGCCAGTAGTAATAAGGCAGGGATGGATCAGCCCCAGCATTTT. This encodes CASSNKAGMDQPQHF. Complete variable domain (other parts from reference TRBV19 and TRBJ1-5): DGGITQSPKYLFRKEGQNVTLSCEQNLNHDAMYWYRQDPGQGLRLIYYSQIVNDFQKGDIAEGYSVSREKKESFPLTVTSAQKNPTAFYLCASSNKAGMDQPQHFGDGTRLSIL.

The J gene is TRBJ2-7, the V gene TRBV5-1; TRBD1 agrees at 7 bases. Germline V gives CDR1 SGHRS, CDR2 YFSETQ. V was pared by 0 bases and J by 4 bases, with 4 bases of the junction left unmatched. The CDR3 spans 14 residues. This chain's CDR3 is CASSLEGRGYEQYF. As DNA, the CDR3 is TGCGCCAGCAGCTTGGAAGGCAGGGGGTACGAGCAGTACTTC.

V and J are TRBV7-2 and TRBJ1-1; 9 bases match TRBD1. Germline V gene data show CDR1 as SGHTA and CDR2 as FQGNSA. CDR3 length: 14 residues. V shed 3 bases and J 6 bases; nucleotides not matched to a gene: 5. CDR3 protein: CASSLPQGAAEAFF. The DNA of the CDR3 is TGTGCCAGCAGCTTGCCACAGGGGGCAGCTGAAGCTTTCTTT.

The chain employs TRBV5-6 and TRBJ2-3; D might be TRBD1 (5 bases). This CDR3 has 12 residues. V dropped 4 bases and J dropped 5 bases, with 8 bases sitting between them. Germline values: CDR1 SGHDT, CDR2 YYEEEE. The CDR3 DNA is TGTGCCAGCAGCCTAAGGGGAGATACGCAGTATTTT. It specifies CASSLRGDTQYF.

The chain uses TRBV14 and TRBJ2-1, with a possible D match to TRBD1 (5 bases). V dropped 3 bases and J dropped 5 bases, with 20 bases sitting between them. The length of the CDR3 is 17 residues. Per germline, CDR1 SGHDN and CDR2 FVKESK. The CDR3 is CASSHREGASFDNEQFF. The CDR3 DNA sequence: TGTGCCAGCAGCCACCGAGAAGGGGCGAGTTTCGACAATGAGCAGTTCTTC.

This clone was recorded only once. The CDR3 DNA reads TGTGCCAGCAGTGAAGCAGGGACTAGTCTCGAGCAGTACTTC. Its protein product is CASSEAGTSLEQYF. V gene TRBV6-1 combines with J gene TRBJ2-7; 8 positions agree with TRBD2. Trimming cost V 0 bases and J 6 bases; bases outside gene matches: 4. The CDR3 totals 14 residues. Germline V lookup: CDR1 MNHNS, CDR2 SASEGT.

This clone was seen a few times. The chain links TRBV6-4 to TRBJ1-1; the D is unclear. This CDR3 comprises 13 residues. CDR1 is MRHNA and CDR2 is SNTAGT in the germline V gene. Between the trimmed V and J ends, which lost 5 bases and 1 base, there was a span of 8 bases. Here the CDR3 DNA reads TGTGCCAGCAGTCTAGAAGAGAACACTGAAGCTTTCTTT. It codes for CASSLEENTEAFF.

The chain recombines TRBV9 with TRBJ2-1; 9 bases are shared with TRBD1. Germline V CDR1 and CDR2: SGDLS, YYNGEE. CDR3 size: 16 residues. The trim removed 0 bases at V and 8 bases at J, leaving 9 bases unmatched. The CDR3 DNA follows: TGTGCCAGCAGCGTAGTTTCGGGACAGGGATTCGATGAGCAGTTCTTC. Translating it yields CASSVVSGQGFDEQFF.

V and J are TRBV19 and TRBJ2-1, with D maybe TRBD1 (6 bases). This CDR3 region has 16 residues. V was clipped by 3 bases and J by 4 bases, with 16 bases between them. CDR1 is LNHDA and CDR2 is SQIVND in the germline V gene (reference sequence). The CDR3 spells CASSMLSGAGYNEQFF. CDR3 DNA sequence: TGTGCCAGTAGTATGCTCTCAGGGGCGGGTTACAATGAGCAGTTCTTC.

To note about this clone: Other DNA sequences in the sample encode the same CDR3. The chain has TRBV9 and TRBJ1-2, with TRBD1 identical over 8 bases. This CDR3 contains 14 residues. Germline loops: CDR1 SGDLS, CDR2 YYNGEE. Losses at the gene ends were 3 bases for V and 1 base for J; bases not matched to a gene: 2. CDR3 in amino acids: CASSAGQGNYGYTF. DNA for the CDR3: TGTGCCAGCAGCGCAGGACAGGGTAACTATGGCTACACCTTC. Looking up the rest from reference TRBV9 and TRBJ1-2 gives the full variable domain: DSGVTQTPKHLITATGQRVTLRCSPRSGDLSVYWYQQSLDQGLQFLIQYYNGEERAKGNILERFSAQQFPDLHSELNLSSLELGDSALYFCASSAGQGNYGYTFGSGTRLTVV.

About this clone itself: This specimen includes other DNA sequences encoding the same CDR3. The chain is built from TRBV5-1 and TRBJ2-3; D uncertain. The CDR3 length is 12 residues. CDR1 and CDR2 (germline): SGHRS, YFSETQ. Trimming shortened V by 0 bases and J by 4 bases, and 3 bases separated the two germline ends. The CDR3 sequence is CASSLAADTQYF. The CDR3 DNA reads as TGCGCCAGCAGCTTGGCGGCAGATACGCAGTATTTT.

This clone was seen once. V usage is TRBV5-1 and J usage is TRBJ2-5, with TRBD1 identical over 7 bases. CDR3 size: 14 residues. CDR1 and CDR2 from the germline V gene are SGHRS and YFSETQ. J gave up 5 bases and V 0 bases, and 4 bases lay outside the gene matches. The CDR3 sequence is CASSLGQGRETQYF. In nucleotides, the CDR3 is TGCGCCAGCAGCTTGGGACAGGGCCGGGAGACCCAGTACTTC.

This chain connects TRBV13 to TRBJ1-6; 11 positions agree with TRBD1. Germline values: CDR1 PRHDT, CDR2 FYEKMQ (reference sequence). V lost 3 bases, J lost 9 bases, and 4 bases stayed unmatched. The CDR3 is 15 amino acids. The CDR3 reads CASSFRTGGISPLHF. CDR3 in DNA: TGTGCCAGCAGCTTCCGGACAGGGGGCATTTCACCCCTCCACTTT.

V is TRBV7-6 and J is TRBJ2-1; 10 bases agree with TRBD1. CDR3 length: 15 residues. The V segment lost 5 bases and the J segment 7 bases; nucleotides outside the gene matches: 8. Germline-derived CDR1 and CDR2 are SGHVS and FNYEAQ. Here the CDR3 reads CASSVGTGVVNEQFF. CDR3 nucleotides: TGTGCCAGCAGCGTAGGGACAGGGGTTGTGAATGAGCAGTTCTTC.

This clone has just one count. The chain combines TRBV7-9 with TRBJ1-4; 8 bases fit TRBD1. CDR3 length: 15 amino acids. Losses at the gene ends were 6 bases for V and 7 bases for J; bases not matched to a gene: 10. Germline V gene lookup returns CDR1 SEHNR and CDR2 FQNEAQ (reference sequence). CDR3 residues: CASSLTGDVGEKLFF. The CDR3 bases are TGTGCCAGCAGTCTGACAGGGGATGTAGGTGAAAAACTGTTTTTT. The complete variable domain, with remaining parts taken from reference TRBV7-9 and TRBJ1-4, reads DTGVSQNPRHKITKRGQNVTFRCDPISEHNRLYWYRQTLGQGPEFLTYFQNEAQLEKSRLLSDRFSAERPKGSFSTLEIQRTEQGDSAMYLCASSLTGDVGEKLFFGSGTQLSVL.